Included here is one TCR beta chain sequence, with context. The sample belongs to a study of blood T cell repertoires in COVID-19. Study in general: Nucleic acid was either cDNA or gDNA, and it came from T cells, B-cell-depleted T cells, or PBMCs.

TCRdb keeps only in-frame clones here, not all; method: immunoSEQ multiplex PCR. The repertoire has around 480,000 clones, 88% of them found once; the top ten carry 10% to 15%. Sequenced sample: peripheral blood. This receptor was obtained from a woman aged 45-60 years with COVID-19, enrolled during active disease.

In nucleotides, the CDR3 is TGTGCCAGCAGCTTAATTGTGGGGACTAGCGCAGATACGCAGTATTTT. Its translation is CASSLIVGTSADTQYF. This rearrangement joins TRBV7-2 to TRBJ2-3, with 10 positions matching TRBD2. The V gene end was trimmed by 2 bases and the J gene end by 4 bases; junction bases not matched to a gene: 6. The CDR3 contains 16 residues. CDR1 is SGHTA, CDR2 FQGNSA, per germline.